One sample yielded the 15 T cell receptor beta chains listed below, sequenced in a study of cytomegalovirus exposure and HLA in healthy donors. Sequencing used immunoSEQ multiplex PCR; TCRdb keeps in-frame clones, though not all of them. The sample records tens of thousands of clones, 90% to 95% being singletons. Material for sequencing was PBMCs. All receptors derive from a man in his late teens or twenties in good health and CMV-seropositive.

The CDR3 region has the DNA TGTGCCAGCAGTCCCGGCCCCCACAGGGCGATACCCGGGGAGCTGTTTTTT. It encodes CASSPGPHRAIPGELFF. The genes are TRBV28 and TRBJ2-2, with a tentative D call TRBD1 (6 bases). The ends were cut back, 5 bases at V and 6 bases at J, with 22 bases in the middle. Germline-derived CDR1 and CDR2 are MDHEN and SYDVKM. This CDR3 comprises 17 residues.

The chain joins TRBV5-4 to TRBJ2-2; weak D call: TRBD2 (7 bases). The CDR3 length is 14 residues. The V end lost 2 bases, the J end lost 6 bases, and 11 bases lay between the germline ends. CDR1 and CDR2 from the germline V gene are SGHNT and YYREEE (reference sequence). CDR3 DNA: TGTGCCAGCAGCTTTGGAGGGGGGGCCGGGGAGCTGTTTTTT. Amino acid sequence: CASSFGGGAGELFF.

The chain couples TRBV15 to TRBJ1-2; D gene unclear. The CDR3 spans 16 residues. V lost 1 base, J lost 0 bases, and 12 bases lay in between. Germline V gene sequence: CDR1 LNHNV, CDR2 YYDKDF (reference sequence). CDR3 DNA sequence: TGTGCCACCAGCAGAGCCCGGGGAGGAGCTAACTATGGCTACACCTTC. Amino acid sequence: CATSRARGGANYGYTF.

This chain links TRBV6-1 with TRBJ1-4; D unclear. Germline V gene sequence: CDR1 MNHNS, CDR2 SASEGT. V lost 2 bases to trimming and J lost 0 bases, with 7 bases between them. This CDR3 contains 15 residues. CDR3 sequence (DNA): TGTGCCAGCAGTGAATCCTATGCAACTAATGAAAAACTGTTTTTT. Translation: CASSESYATNEKLFF.

The rearrangement joins TRBV2 to TRBJ2-1; D is possibly TRBD2 (6 bases). There are 12 residues in the CDR3. Looked up from germline, CDR1 is SNHLY and CDR2 is FYNNEI. The V and J ends lost 6 bases and 12 bases respectively, with 15 bases between them. In nucleotides, the CDR3 is TGTGCCAGCAGGGGCACCGGGACTTGGCAGTTCTTC. Translating gives CASRGTGTWQFF.

The V and J genes are TRBV5-1 and TRBJ2-7, with TRBD2 matching over 7 bases. This CDR3 region has 13 residues. Germline-derived CDR1 and CDR2 are SGHRS and YFSETQ. V lost 4 bases, J lost 5 bases, and 6 bases stayed unmatched. The CDR3 sequence: CASSPPAGDEQYF. In DNA form, the CDR3 reads TGCGCCAGCAGCCCGCCGGCGGGAGACGAGCAGTACTTC.

The rearrangement links TRBV7-3 to TRBJ2-2; D is possibly TRBD2 (5 bases). Germline assignment: CDR1 SGHTA and CDR2 FQGTGA. The CDR3 is made up of 13 amino acids. V lost 5 bases to trimming and J lost 8 bases, with 12 bases between them. CDR3 sequence: CASSDPGGGELFF. The CDR3 DNA reads as TGTGCCAGCAGCGACCCCGGCGGGGGGGAGCTGTTTTTT.

The rearrangement links TRBV19 to TRBJ2-2, with 10 bases aligning to TRBD1. Trimming at V came to 6 bases and at J to 7 bases, leaving 23 bases not matched to a gene. Germline assignment: CDR1 LNHDA and CDR2 SQIVND (reference sequence). The CDR3 is 20 amino acids. The CDR3 reads CASSVPPYTTGTGEVGELFF. The CDR3 DNA reads TGTGCCAGTAGCGTTCCTCCGTACACGACCGGGACAGGGGAGGTCGGGGAGCTGTTTTTT.

V is TRBV29-1 and J is TRBJ2-7; 8 bases are a match to TRBD1. This CDR3 has 12 residues. Germline V gene sequence: CDR1 SQVTM, CDR2 ANQGSEA. J lost 2 bases, V lost 7 bases, and 4 bases had no gene match. CDR3 bases: TGCAGCGCCAGGGGGCCCCCCTACGAGCAGTACTTC. Its translation: CSARGPPYEQYF.

The rearrangement joins TRBV11-1 to TRBJ1-2; the match to TRBD1 covers 8 bases. Germline V gene data show CDR1 as SGHAT and CDR2 as FQDESV (reference sequence). Losses at the gene ends were 5 bases for V and 7 bases for J; bases not matched to a gene: 3. This CDR3 is 12 amino acids long. CDR3 loop: CASSHDRGGYTF. The CDR3 bases are TGTGCCAGCAGCCATGACAGGGGTGGCTACACCTTC.

The rearrangement uses TRBV6-6 and TRBJ2-7; 8 bases are shared with TRBD2. The CDR3 has 12 amino acids. With 8 bases clipped from V and 6 bases from J, the junction kept 6 bases outside the gene matches. Germline V lookup: CDR1 MNHNY, CDR2 SVGAGI (reference sequence). CDR3 amino acids: CASGVAGREQYF. CDR3 nucleotides: TGTGCCAGCGGGGTAGCGGGGCGCGAGCAGTACTTC.

The chain couples TRBV9 to TRBJ2-2; TRBD2 is a possible D gene (6 bases). The germline V gene has CDR1 SGDLS and CDR2 YYNGEE. The CDR3 covers 17 residues. V was trimmed by 4 bases and J by 5 bases, leaving 21 bases between them. This CDR3 reads CASSPPASASGTGELFF. As DNA, the CDR3 is TGTGCCAGCAGCCCCCCCGCTAGCGCCTCGGGGACCGGGGAGCTGTTTTTT.

V is TRBV11-3 and J is TRBJ2-3, with 10 bases that match TRBD2. Germline CDR1 reads SGHNT; CDR2 reads YENEEA. With 4 bases clipped from V and 6 bases from J, the junction kept 7 bases outside the gene matches. The CDR3 has 15 amino acids. The CDR3 is CASSSASGGLDTQYF. In DNA, the CDR3 is TGTGCCAGCAGCTCGGCTAGCGGGGGCCTGGATACGCAGTATTTT.

The DNA for the CDR3 is TGTGCCAGCTCTCCCTTAGCGGGGGGTTACGAGCAGTACTTC. Its protein product is CASSPLAGGYEQYF. This chain joins TRBV6-6 and TRBJ2-7, with 10 positions matching TRBD2. V lost 8 bases and J lost 4; bases outside the gene matches: 8. There are 14 residues in the CDR3. CDR1 MNHNY and CDR2 SVGAGI come from the germline V gene (reference sequence).

The chain links TRBV5-1 to TRBJ2-7; D gene uncertain. This CDR3 comprises 15 residues. Trimming removed 4 bases from V and 3 bases from J, with 17 bases in between. Germline V lookup: CDR1 SGHRS, CDR2 YFSETQ. The CDR3: CASSPQPERVYEQYF. DNA of the CDR3: TGCGCCAGCAGCCCACAACCTGAGCGCGTCTACGAGCAGTACTTC.